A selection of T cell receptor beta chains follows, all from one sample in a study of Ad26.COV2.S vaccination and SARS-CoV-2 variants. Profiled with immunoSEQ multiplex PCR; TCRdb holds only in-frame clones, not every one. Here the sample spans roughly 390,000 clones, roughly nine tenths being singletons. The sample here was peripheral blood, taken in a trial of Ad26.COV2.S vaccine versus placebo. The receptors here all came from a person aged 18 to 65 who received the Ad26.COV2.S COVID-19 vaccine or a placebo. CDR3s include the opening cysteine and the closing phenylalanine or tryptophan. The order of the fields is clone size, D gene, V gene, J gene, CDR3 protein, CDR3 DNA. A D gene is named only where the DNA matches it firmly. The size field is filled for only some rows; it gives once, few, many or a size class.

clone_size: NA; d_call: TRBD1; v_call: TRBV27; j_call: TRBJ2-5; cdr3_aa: CASSLLQGSVETQYF; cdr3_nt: TGTGCCAGCAGTTTGTTACAGGGGAGTGTGGAGACCCAGTACTTC
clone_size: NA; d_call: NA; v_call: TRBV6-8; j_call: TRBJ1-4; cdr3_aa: CASSYSGIGRNGDEKLFF; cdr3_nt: TGTGCCAGCAGTTACTCGGGAATCGGGCGCAATGGGGATGAAAAACTGTTTTTT
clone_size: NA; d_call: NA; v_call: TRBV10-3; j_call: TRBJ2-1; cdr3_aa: CAIRDEGYNEQFF; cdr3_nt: TGTGCCATCAGGGACGAGGGGTACAATGAGCAGTTCTTC
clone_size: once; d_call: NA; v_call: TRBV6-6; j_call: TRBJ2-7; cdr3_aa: CASSYSSYEQYF; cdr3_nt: TGTGCCAGCAGTTACAGCTCCTACGAGCAGTACTTC
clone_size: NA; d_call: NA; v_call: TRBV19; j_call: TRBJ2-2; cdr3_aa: CASSQPRKAGNTGELFF; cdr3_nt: TGTGCCAGTAGTCAACCCCGTAAGGCGGGGAACACCGGGGAGCTGTTTTTT
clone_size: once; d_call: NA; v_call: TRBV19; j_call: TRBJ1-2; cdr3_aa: CASSTRRDPFTYGYTF; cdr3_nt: TGTGCCAGTAGTACCCGCCGGGACCCCTTCACCTATGGCTACACCTTC
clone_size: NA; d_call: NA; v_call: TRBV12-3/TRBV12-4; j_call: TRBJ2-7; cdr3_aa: CASSLVGAYEQYF; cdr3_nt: TGTGCCAGCAGTTTAGTGGGGGCGTACGAGCAGTACTTC
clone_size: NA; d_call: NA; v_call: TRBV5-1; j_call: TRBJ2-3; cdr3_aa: CASSLGGGRVTDTQYF; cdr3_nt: TGCGCCAGCAGCCTGGGGGGTGGAAGGGTCACAGATACGCAGTATTTT
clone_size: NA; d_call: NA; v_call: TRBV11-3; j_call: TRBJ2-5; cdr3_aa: CASSFAGPQETQYF; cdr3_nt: TGTGCCAGCAGCTTCGCCGGGCCTCAAGAGACCCAGTACTTC
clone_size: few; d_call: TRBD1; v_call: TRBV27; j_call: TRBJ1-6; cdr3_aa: CASSPTGGGNSPLHF; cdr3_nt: TGTGCCAGCAGCCCGACAGGGGGCGGCAATTCACCCCTCCACTTT
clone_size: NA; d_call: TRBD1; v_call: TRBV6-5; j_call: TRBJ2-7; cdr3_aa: CASSPTGYEQYF; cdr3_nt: TGTGCCAGCAGCCCGACAGGGTACGAGCAGTACTTC
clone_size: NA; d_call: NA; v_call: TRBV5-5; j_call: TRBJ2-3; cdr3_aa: CASSLGSAGRWDTQYF; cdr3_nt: TGTGCCAGCAGCTTGGGTTCGGCAGGCCGGTGGGATACGCAGTATTTT
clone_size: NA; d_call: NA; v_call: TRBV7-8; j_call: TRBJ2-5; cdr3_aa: CASSLDRRGDKQETQYF; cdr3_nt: TGTGCCAGCAGCTTAGACCGCCGCGGGGATAAACAAGAGACCCAGTACTTC
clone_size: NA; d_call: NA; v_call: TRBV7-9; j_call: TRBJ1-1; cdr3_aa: CASSPGAARNTEAFF; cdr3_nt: TGTGCCAGCAGCCCAGGGGCGGCCAGGAACACTGAAGCTTTCTTT
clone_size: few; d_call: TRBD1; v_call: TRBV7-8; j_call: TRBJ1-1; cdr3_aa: CASSPRTGAEAFF; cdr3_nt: TGTGCCAGCAGCCCACGGACAGGGGCTGAAGCTTTCTTT
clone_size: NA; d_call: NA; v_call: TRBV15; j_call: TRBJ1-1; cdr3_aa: CATSRDRRTFEAFF; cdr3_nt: TGTGCCACCAGCAGAGATCGGAGAACATTTGAAGCTTTCTTT
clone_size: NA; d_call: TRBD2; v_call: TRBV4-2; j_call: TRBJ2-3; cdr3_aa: CASSQLGLAATDTQYF; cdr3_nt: TGTGCCAGCAGCCAACTGGGACTAGCGGCCACAGATACGCAGTATTTT
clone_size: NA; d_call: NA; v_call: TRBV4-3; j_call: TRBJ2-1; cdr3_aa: CASSQVHEYNEQFF; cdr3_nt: TGCGCCAGCAGCCAAGTTCATGAATACAATGAGCAGTTCTTC
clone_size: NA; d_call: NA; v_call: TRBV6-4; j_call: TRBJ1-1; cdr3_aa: CASSGSRGEAFF; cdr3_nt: TGTGCCAGCAGTGGATCTAGGGGTGAAGCTTTCTTT
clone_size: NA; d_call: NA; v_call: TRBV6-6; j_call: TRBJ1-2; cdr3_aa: CASSYGGRDGYTF; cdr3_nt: TGTGCCAGCAGTTACGGGGGGCGGGATGGCTACACCTTC
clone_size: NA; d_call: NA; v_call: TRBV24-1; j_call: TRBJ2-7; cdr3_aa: CATSDLQEPSAYEQYF; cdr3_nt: TGTGCCACCAGTGATCTGCAGGAACCTTCAGCCTACGAGCAGTACTTC
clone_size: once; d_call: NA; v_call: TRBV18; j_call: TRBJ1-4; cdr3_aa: CASSPVGEDEKLFF; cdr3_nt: TGTGCCAGCTCACCGGTTGGGGAGGATGAAAAACTGTTTTTT
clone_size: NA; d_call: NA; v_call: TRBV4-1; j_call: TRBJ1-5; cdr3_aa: CASSQDKNGFDQPQHF; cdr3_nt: TGCGCCAGCAGCCAAGATAAGAACGGGTTCGATCAGCCCCAGCATTTT
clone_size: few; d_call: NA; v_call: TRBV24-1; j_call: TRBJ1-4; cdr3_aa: CATSDSGPNEKLFF; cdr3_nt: TGTGCCACCAGTGATTCTGGACCTAATGAAAAACTGTTTTTT
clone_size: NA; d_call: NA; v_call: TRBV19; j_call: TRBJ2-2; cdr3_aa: CASNFSPSGELFF; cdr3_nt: TGTGCCAGTAATTTCAGCCCGAGCGGGGAGCTGTTTTTT
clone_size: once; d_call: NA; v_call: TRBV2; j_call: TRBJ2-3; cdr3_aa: CASSEWVWGFTDTQYF; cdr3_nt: TGTGCCAGCAGTGAATGGGTATGGGGGTTCACAGATACGCAGTATTTT
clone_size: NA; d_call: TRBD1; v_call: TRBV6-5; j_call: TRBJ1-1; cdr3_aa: CASSRVRGYTEAFF; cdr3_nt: TGTGCCAGCAGCAGAGTCAGGGGGTACACTGAAGCTTTCTTT
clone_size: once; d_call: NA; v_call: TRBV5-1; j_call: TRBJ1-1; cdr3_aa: CASSLVSGNTEAFF; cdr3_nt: TGCGCCAGCAGCTTGGTCTCAGGGAACACTGAAGCTTTCTTT
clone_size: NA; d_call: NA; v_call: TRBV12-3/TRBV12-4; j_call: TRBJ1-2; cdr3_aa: CAISGIHGYTF; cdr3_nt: TGTGCCATTTCAGGGATCCATGGCTACACCTTC
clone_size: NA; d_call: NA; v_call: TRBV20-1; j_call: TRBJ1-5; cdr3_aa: CSASWQGKNQPQHF; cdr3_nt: TGCAGTGCTAGTTGGCAGGGGAAGAATCAGCCCCAGCATTTT
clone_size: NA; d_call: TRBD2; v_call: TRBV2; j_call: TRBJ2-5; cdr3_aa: CASTGTSGQETQYF; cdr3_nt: TGTGCCAGCACCGGGACTAGCGGCCAAGAGACCCAGTACTTC
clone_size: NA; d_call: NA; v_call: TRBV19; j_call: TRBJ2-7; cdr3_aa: CASSIARGAGYEQYF; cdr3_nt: TGTGCCAGTAGTATAGCTCGGGGAGCGGGCTACGAGCAGTACTTC
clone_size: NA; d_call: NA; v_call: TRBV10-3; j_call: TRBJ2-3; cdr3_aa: CAISERETDTQYF; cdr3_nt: TGTGCCATCAGTGAGAGGGAGACAGATACGCAGTATTTT
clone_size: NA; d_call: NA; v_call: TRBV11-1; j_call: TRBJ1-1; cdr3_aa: CASSSGQASEAFF; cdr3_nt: TGTGCCAGCAGCTCTGGACAAGCGTCTGAAGCTTTCTTT
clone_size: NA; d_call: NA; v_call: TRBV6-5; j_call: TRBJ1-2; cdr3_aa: CASSYRQGNYGYTF; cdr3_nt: TGTGCCAGCAGTTACCGCCAGGGAAATTATGGCTACACCTTC
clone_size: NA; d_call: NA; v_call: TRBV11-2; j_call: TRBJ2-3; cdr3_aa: CASSPLTRPDTQYF; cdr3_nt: TGTGCCAGCAGCCCGCTGACTAGGCCAGATACGCAGTATTTT
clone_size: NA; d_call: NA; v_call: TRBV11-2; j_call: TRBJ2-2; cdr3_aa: CASSSPTSGTGELFF; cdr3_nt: TGTGCCAGCAGCTCCCCTACCAGCGGGACCGGGGAGCTGTTTTTT
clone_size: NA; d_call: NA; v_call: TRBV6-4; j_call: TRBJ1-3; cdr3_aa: CASSREVGNTIYF; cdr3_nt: TGTGCCAGCTCGCGGGAAGTAGGAAACACCATATATTTT
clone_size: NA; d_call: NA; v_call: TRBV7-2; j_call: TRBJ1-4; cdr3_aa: CASSLDRANEKLFF; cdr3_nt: TGTGCCAGCAGCTTAGACAGGGCCAATGAAAAACTGTTTTTT
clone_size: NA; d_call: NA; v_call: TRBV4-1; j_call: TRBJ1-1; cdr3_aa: CASSLASPGQNTEAFF; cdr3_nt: TGCGCCAGCAGCCTCGCGTCCCCGGGGCAGAACACTGAAGCTTTCTTT
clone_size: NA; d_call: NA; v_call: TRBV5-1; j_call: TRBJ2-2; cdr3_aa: CASSLGPRRDTGELFF; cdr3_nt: TGCGCCAGCAGCTTGGGCCCCAGGAGGGACACCGGGGAGCTGTTTTTT
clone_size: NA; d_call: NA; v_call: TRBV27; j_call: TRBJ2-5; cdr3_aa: CASRDPLRDSGRTQYF; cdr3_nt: TGTGCCAGCCGGGACCCCCTCCGGGACTCAGGGAGGACCCAGTACTTC
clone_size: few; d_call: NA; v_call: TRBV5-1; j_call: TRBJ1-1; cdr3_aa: CASSLAAGNTEAFF; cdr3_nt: TGCGCCAGCAGCTTGGCCGCAGGGAACACTGAAGCTTTCTTT
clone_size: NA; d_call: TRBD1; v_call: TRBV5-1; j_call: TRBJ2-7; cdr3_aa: CASSHPWDRESSYEQYF; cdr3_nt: TGCGCCAGCAGCCACCCGTGGGACAGGGAAAGTTCCTACGAGCAGTACTTC
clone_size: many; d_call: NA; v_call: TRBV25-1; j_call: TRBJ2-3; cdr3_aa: CASSLRDTQYF; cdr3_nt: TGTGCCAGCAGTCTTCGAGATACGCAGTATTTT
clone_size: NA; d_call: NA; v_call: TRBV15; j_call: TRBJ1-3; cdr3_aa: CATSRDALSGNTIYF; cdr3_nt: TGTGCCACCAGCAGAGATGCTCTCAGCGGAAACACCATATATTTT
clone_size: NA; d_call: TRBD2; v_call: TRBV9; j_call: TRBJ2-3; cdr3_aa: CASSVQLAASTDTQYF; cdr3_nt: TGTGCCAGCAGCGTACAGCTAGCGGCTAGCACAGATACGCAGTATTTT
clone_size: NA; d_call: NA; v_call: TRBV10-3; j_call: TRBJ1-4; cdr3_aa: CAISEGGIYEKLFF; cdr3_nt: TGTGCCATCAGTGAGGGGGGTATTTATGAAAAACTGTTTTTT
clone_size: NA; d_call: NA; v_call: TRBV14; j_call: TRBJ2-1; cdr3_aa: CASNEAGWTYNEQFF; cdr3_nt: TGTGCCAGCAACGAGGCAGGGTGGACCTACAATGAGCAGTTCTTC
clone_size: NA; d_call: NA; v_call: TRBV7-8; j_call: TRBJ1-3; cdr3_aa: CASSPRGGNTIYF; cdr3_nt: TGTGCCAGCAGCCCACGTGGAGGAAACACCATATATTTT
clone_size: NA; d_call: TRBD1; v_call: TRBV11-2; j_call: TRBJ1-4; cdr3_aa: CASSSWATGEKLFF; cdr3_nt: TGTGCCAGCAGCTCTTGGGCGACAGGGGAAAAACTGTTTTTT
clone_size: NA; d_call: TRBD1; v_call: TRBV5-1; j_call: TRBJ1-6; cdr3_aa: CASSFRTGANSPLHF; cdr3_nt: TGCGCCAGCAGCTTCCGGACAGGGGCAAATTCACCCCTCCACTTT
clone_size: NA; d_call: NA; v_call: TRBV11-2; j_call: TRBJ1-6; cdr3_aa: CASSSSLGYNSPLHF; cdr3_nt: TGTGCCAGCAGTTCCAGCCTGGGGTATAATTCACCCCTCCACTTT
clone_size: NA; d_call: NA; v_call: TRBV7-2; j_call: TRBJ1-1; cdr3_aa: CASSATGRRTEAFF; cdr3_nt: TGTGCCAGCAGCGCCACAGGGCGGAGGACTGAAGCTTTCTTT
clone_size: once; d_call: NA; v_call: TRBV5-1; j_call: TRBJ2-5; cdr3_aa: CASSLAPGGQETQYF; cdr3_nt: TGCGCCAGCAGCTTGGCCCCCGGCGGGCAAGAGACCCAGTACTTC
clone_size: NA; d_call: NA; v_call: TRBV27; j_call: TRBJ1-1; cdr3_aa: CASTRFPGLIASEAFF; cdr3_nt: TGTGCCAGCACCCGATTCCCGGGACTTATTGCGTCTGAAGCTTTCTTT
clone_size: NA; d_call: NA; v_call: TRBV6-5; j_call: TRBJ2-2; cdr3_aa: CASSSFPRYTGELFF; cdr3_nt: TGTGCCAGCAGTTCCTTCCCCAGGTACACCGGGGAGCTGTTTTTT
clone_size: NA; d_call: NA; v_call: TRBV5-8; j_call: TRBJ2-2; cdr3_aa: CASSLSWAGELFF; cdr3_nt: TGTGCCAGCAGCTTAAGTTGGGCCGGGGAGCTGTTTTTT